This T cell receptor beta chain was observed in a study of T-cell reconstitution after alpha-beta-depleted transplantation in children. A library of TCRbeta sequences, prepared with unique molecular identifiers, was generated. Using its own MiXCR run on the PCR reads, TCRdb lists one record per CDR3 protein. The sample lists 450,000 to 600,000 distinct CDR3 sequences, 32% occurring once. Germline V lookup: CDR1 LGHDT, CDR2 YNNKEL (reference sequence). Germline trimming cut 4 bases from V and 0 bases from J; bases unmatched to any gene: 0. This CDR3 has 16 residues. The chain carries TRBV3-1 and TRBJ2-2, with TRBD2 matching over 12 bases. The sample in question was PBMCs from the stem cell graft donor, obtained from the stem cell graft. The source of this sequence is a human donor who donated a stem cell graft to a child with aplastic anemia. CDR3 coding DNA: TGTGCCAGCAGCCGACTAGCGGGGGCGAACACCGGGGAGCTGTTTTTT. Translation gives CASSRLAGANTGELFF.